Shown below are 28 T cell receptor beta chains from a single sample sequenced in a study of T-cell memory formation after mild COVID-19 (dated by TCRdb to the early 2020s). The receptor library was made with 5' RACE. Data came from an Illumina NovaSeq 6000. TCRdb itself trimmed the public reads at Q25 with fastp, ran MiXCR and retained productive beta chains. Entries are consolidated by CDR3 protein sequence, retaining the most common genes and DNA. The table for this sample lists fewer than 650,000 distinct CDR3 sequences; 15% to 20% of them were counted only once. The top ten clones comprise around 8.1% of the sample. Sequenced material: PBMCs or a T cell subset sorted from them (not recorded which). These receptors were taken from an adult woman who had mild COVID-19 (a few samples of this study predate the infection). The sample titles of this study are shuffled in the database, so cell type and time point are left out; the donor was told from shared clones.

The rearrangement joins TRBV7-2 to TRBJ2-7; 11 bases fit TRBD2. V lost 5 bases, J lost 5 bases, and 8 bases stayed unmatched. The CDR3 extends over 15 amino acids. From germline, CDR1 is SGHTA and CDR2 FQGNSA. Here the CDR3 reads CASSIGTSGLNEQYF. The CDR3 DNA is TGTGCCAGCAGCATAGGGACTAGCGGACTCAACGAGCAGTACTTC.

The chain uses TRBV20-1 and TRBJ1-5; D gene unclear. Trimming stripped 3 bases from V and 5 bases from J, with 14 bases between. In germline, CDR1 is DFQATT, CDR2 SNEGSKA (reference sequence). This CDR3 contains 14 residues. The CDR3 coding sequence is TGCAGTGCTAGGGGCACTATGACCGATCAGCCCCAGCATTTT. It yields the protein CSARGTMTDQPQHF.

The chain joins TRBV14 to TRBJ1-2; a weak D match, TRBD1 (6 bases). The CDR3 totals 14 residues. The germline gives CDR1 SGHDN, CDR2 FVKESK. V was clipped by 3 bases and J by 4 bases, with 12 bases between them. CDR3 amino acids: CASSQNRAGYGYTF. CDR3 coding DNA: TGTGCCAGCAGCCAGAACAGGGCGGGCTATGGCTACACCTTC.

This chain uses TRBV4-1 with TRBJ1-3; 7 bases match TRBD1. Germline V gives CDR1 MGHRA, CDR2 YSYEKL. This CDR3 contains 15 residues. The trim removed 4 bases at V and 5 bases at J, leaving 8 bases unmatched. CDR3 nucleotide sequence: TGCGCCAGCAGCCGTATAGGGGGCCAGAGAAACACCATATATTTT. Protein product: CASSRIGGQRNTIYF.

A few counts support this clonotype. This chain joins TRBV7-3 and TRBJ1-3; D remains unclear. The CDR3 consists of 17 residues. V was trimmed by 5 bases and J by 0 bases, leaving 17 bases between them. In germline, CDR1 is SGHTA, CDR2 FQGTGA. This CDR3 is CASSLLDGPISGNTIYF. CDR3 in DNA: TGTGCCAGCAGCCTACTTGACGGGCCGATCTCTGGAAACACCATATATTTT.

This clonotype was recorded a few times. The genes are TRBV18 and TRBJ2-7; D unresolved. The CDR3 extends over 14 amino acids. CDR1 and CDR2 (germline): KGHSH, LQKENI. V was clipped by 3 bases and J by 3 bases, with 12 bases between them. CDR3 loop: CASSPRTEYYEQYF. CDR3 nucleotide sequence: TGTGCCAGCTCACCGCGGACGGAGTACTACGAGCAGTACTTC.

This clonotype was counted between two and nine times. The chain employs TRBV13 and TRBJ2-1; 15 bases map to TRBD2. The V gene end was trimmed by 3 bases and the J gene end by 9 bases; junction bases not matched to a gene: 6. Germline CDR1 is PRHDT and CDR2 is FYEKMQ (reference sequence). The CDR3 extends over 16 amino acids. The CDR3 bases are TGTGCCAGCAGCTTCTCCCGGACTAGCGGGAGGGGTGAGCAGTTCTTC. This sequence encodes CASSFSRTSGRGEQFF.

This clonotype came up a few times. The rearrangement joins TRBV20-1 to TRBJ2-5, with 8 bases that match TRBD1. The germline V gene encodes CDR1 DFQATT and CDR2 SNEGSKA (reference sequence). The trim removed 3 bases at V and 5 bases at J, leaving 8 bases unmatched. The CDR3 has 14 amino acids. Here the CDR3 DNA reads TGCAGTGCTAGGCAACAGGGGGGCCCGGAGACCCAGTACTTC. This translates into CSARQQGGPETQYF.

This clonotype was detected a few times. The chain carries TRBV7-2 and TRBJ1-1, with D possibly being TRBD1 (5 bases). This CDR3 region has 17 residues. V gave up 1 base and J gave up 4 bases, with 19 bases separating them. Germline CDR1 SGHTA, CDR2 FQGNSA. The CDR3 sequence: CASSLEGLRVRGTEAFF. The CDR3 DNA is TGTGCCAGCAGCTTAGAGGGCCTCAGGGTGAGGGGCACTGAAGCTTTCTTT.

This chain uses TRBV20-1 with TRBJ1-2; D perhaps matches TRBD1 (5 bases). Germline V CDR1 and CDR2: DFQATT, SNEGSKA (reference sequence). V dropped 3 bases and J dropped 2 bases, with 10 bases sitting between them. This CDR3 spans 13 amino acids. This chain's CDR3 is CSASRVGNYGYTF. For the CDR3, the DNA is TGCAGTGCTAGCAGGGTAGGGAACTATGGCTACACCTTC.

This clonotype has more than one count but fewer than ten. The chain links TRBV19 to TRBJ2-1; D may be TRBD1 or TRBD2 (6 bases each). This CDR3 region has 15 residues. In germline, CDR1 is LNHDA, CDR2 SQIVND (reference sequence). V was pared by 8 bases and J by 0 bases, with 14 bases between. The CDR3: CASRSGASSYNEQFF. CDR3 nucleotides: TGTGCCAGTCGATCGGGGGCTAGCTCCTACAATGAGCAGTTCTTC.

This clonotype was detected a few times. The CDR3 sequence: CASSPPGGGSYEQYF. CDR3 coding DNA: TGTGCCAGCAGCCCCCCGGGAGGGGGCTCCTACGAGCAGTACTTC. The chain links TRBV7-9 to TRBJ2-7; 8 bases map to TRBD2. This CDR3 region has 15 residues. Germline V gene sequence: CDR1 SEHNR, CDR2 FQNEAQ (reference sequence). V lost 5 bases to trimming and J lost 0 bases; unmatched junction nucleotides: 6.

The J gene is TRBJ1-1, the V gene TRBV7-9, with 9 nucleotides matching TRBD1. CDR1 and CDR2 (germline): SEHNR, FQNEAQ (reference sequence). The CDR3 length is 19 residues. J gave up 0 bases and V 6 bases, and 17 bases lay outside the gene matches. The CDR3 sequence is CASSPQLGQGKRMNTEAFF. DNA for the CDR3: TGTGCCAGCAGTCCGCAATTGGGACAGGGTAAAAGGATGAACACTGAAGCTTTCTTT. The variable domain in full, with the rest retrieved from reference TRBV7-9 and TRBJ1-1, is DTGVSQNPRHKITKRGQNVTFRCDPISEHNRLYWYRQTLGQGPEFLTYFQNEAQLEKSRLLSDRFSAERPKGSFSTLEIQRTEQGDSAMYLCASSPQLGQGKRMNTEAFFGQGTRLTVV.

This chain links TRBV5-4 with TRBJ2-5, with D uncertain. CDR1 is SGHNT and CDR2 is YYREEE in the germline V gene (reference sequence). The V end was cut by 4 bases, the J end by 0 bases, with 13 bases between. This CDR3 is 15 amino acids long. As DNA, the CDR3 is TGTGCCAGCAGCCGAAAGACTGACTACCAAGAGACCCAGTACTTC. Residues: CASSRKTDYQETQYF.

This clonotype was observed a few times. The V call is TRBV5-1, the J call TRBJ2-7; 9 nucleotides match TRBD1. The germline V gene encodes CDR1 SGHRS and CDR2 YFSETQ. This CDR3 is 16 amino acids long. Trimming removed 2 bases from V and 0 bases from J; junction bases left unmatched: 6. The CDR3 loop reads CASSFTTGGLSYEQYF. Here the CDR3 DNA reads TGCGCCAGCAGCTTTACCACAGGGGGCCTCTCCTACGAGCAGTACTTC. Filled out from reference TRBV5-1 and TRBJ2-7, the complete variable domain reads KAGVTQTPRYLIKTRGQQVTLSCSPISGHRSVSWYQQTPGQGLQFLFEYFSETQRNKGNFPGRFSGRQFSNSRSEMNVSTLELGDSALYLCASSFTTGGLSYEQYFGPGTRLTVT.

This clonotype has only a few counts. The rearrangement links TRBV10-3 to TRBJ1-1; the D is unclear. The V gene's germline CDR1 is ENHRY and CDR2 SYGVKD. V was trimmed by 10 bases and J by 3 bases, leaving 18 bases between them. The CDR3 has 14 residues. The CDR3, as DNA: TGTGCCACCGCCCTAACAAGCGGGGACACTGAAGCTTTCTTT. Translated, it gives CATALTSGDTEAFF.

The CDR3 nucleotides are TGTGCCAGCAGCTTTTCCGGGACAGGGGGCAATGAGCAGTTCTTC. It translates to CASSFSGTGGNEQFF. The J gene is TRBJ2-1, the V gene TRBV11-3; 11 bases line up with TRBD1. The CDR3 contains 15 residues. Germline values: CDR1 SGHNT, CDR2 YENEEA. J gave up 6 bases and V 3 bases, and 4 bases lay outside the gene matches.

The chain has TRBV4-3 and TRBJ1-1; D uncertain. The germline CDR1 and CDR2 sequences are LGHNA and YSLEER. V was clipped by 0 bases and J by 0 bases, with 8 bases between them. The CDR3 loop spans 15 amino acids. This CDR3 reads CASSQEPVMNTEAFF. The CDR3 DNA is TGCGCCAGCAGCCAAGAGCCAGTTATGAACACTGAAGCTTTCTTT.

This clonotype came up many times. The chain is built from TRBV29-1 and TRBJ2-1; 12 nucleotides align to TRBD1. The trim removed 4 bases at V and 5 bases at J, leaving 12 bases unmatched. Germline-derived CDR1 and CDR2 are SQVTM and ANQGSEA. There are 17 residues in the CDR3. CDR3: CSVVGTGGHRADNEQFF. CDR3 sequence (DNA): TGCAGCGTTGTTGGGACAGGGGGCCACAGGGCTGACAATGAGCAGTTCTTC.

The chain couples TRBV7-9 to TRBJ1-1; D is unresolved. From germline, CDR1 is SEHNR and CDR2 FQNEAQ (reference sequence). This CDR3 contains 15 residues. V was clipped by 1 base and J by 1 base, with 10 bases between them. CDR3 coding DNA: TGTGCCAGCAGCTTAGGGGGAAAACCGAACACTGAAGCTTTCTTT. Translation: CASSLGGKPNTEAFF.

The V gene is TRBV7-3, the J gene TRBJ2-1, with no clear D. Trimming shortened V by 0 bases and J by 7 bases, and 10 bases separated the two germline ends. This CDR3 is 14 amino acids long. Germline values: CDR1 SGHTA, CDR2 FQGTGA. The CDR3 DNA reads TGTGCCAGCAGCTTAACGGCTAGAACAAATGAGCAGTTCTTC. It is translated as CASSLTARTNEQFF.

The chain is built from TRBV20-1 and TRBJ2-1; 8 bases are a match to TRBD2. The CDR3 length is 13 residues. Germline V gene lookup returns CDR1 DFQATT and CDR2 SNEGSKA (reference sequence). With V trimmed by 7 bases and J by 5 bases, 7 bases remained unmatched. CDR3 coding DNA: TGCAGTGTGCCGGGACTAGGTAACAATGAGCAGTTCTTC. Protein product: CSVPGLGNNEQFF.

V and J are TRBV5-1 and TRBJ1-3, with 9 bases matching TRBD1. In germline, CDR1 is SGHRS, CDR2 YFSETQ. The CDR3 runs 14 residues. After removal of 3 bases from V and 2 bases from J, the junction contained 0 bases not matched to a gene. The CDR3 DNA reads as TGCGCCAGCAGCTGGGACAGGGCTGGAAACACCATATATTTT. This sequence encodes CASSWDRAGNTIYF.

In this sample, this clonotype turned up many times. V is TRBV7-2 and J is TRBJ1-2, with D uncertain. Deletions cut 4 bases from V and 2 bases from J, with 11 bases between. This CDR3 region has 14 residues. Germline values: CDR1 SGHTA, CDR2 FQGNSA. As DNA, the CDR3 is TGTGCCAGCAGCTCCGAGACGGAGAACTATGGCTACACCTTC. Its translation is CASSSETENYGYTF.

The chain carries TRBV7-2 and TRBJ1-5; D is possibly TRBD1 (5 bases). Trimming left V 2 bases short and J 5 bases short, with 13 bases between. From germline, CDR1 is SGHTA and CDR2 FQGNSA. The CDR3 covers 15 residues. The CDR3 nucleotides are TGTGCCAGCAGCTTACGGCGGGGCACAGATCAGCCCCAGCATTTT. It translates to CASSLRRGTDQPQHF. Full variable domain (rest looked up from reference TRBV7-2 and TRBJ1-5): GAGVSQSPSNKVTEKGKDVELRCDPISGHTALYWYRQSLGQGLEFLIYFQGNSAPDKSGLPSDRFSAERTGGSVSTLTIQRTQQEDSAVYLCASSLRRGTDQPQHFGDGTRLSIL.

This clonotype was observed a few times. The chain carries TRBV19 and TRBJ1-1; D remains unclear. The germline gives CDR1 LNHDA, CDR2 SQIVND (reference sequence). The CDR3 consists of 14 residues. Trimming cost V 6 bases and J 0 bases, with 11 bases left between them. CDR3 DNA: TGTGCCAGTAGCAAAGTCTTAATGAACACTGAAGCTTTCTTT. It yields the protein CASSKVLMNTEAFF.

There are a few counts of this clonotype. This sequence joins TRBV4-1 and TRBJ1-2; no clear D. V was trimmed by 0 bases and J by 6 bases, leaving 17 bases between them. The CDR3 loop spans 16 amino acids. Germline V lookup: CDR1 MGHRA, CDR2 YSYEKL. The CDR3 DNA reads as TGCGCCAGCAGCCAAGAAGTACTTCGGGGAGGGCATGGCTACACCTTC. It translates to CASSQEVLRGGHGYTF.

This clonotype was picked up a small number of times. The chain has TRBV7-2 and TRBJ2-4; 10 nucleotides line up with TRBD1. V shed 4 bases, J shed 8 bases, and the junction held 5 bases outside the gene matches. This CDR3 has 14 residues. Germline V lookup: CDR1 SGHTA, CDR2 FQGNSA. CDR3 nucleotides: TGTGCCAGCAGCTCATGGGACAGGGGAGACATTCAGTACTTC. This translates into CASSSWDRGDIQYF. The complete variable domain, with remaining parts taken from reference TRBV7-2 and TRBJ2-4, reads GAGVSQSPSNKVTEKGKDVELRCDPISGHTALYWYRQSLGQGLEFLIYFQGNSAPDKSGLPSDRFSAERTGGSVSTLTIQRTQQEDSAVYLCASSSWDRGDIQYFGAGTRLSVL.